Sequencing of this TCR beta chain was carried out in a study of blood T cell repertoires in COVID-19. Study as a whole: Donors in the United States, Italy and Spain gave samples during acute or convalescent COVID-19. T cells, B-cell-depleted T cells, or PBMCs provided the cDNA or gDNA that served as material.

Original handling: Estimates of nucleated cell counts were drawn from the amplification of reference gene primers. The protocol was immunoSEQ multiplex PCR, while the TCRdb copy is restricted to in-frame clones and leaves out a portion. V and J calls and clone size are copied from that table; D and trimming were computed from the DNA. This table has approximately 140,000 clones, more than 70% appearing once. Germline V gives CDR1 MDHEN, CDR2 SYDVKM. V gave up 7 bases and J gave up 9 bases, with 19 bases separating them. CDR3 size: 14 residues. Specimen: peripheral blood. This chain connects TRBV28 to TRBJ2-1, with D perhaps TRBD1 (5 bases). This clonotype was sampled from a man aged 55-75 years with active or convalescent COVID-19. CDR3 in DNA: TGTGCCAGCACGACAGCCCAGCTGTTTGGTGAGCAGTTCTTC. The encoded protein is CASTTAQLFGEQFF.